This paragraph reports one T cell receptor (beta chain). This sample was taken from a study of T cells in localized non-small cell lung cancer. This CDR3 has 15 residues. The germline CDR1 and CDR2 sequences are MDHEN and SYDVKM. Trimming took off 7 bases at V and 4 bases at J, with 17 bases between the two ends. Here immunoSEQ multiplex PCR was the method, and the copy in TCRdb shows in-frame clones only, minus some. This sample has tens of thousands of clones, with about nine tenths found just once. The genes are TRBV28 and TRBJ2-1; no definite D call. The sequences come from peripheral blood, collected before any cancer treatment. This clonotype originated in a woman aged 40 to 75 with stage I lung adenocarcinoma. CDR3 nucleotide sequence: TGTGCCAGCAATCCTTCCCCGGGTACGTACAATGAGCAGTTCTTC. This encodes CASNPSPGTYNEQFF.